The present entry profiles one T cell receptor beta chain with its context. Its antigen is still unknown. The data stem from a study of vaccination effects on CD4 cells after COVID-19. Study outcomes and limitations: By a late point after vaccination, infection- and vaccine-induced clones had shrunk markedly through clonal contraction.

V lost 2 bases, J lost 11 bases, and 17 bases lay in between. Germline-derived CDR1 and CDR2 are SGHTS and YDEGEE. There are 15 residues in the CDR3. Here immunoSEQ multiplex PCR was the method, and the copy in TCRdb shows in-frame clones only, minus some. The sample consists of about 63,000 clones, 75% of them appearing once. CD4+ T cells specific for antigen were expanded with viral peptide pools by the ViraFEST assay before sequencing. Culture proceeded for about ten days, and CD4+ T cells were then isolated. All vaccine recipients tested negative for nucleocapsid antibodies and had never contracted SARS-CoV-2 infection. PBMC were cultured at around 2 million per well with 10 IU/ml IL-2 and around 10 ug/ml peptides. Replacing half the medium with IL-2 medium was done on days 3 and 7.

V is TRBV5-8 and J is TRBJ1-6; no reliable D call. The sequence was obtained from a human donor who received a COVID-19 vaccine. The sequenced sample was CD4+ T cells from PBMCs cultured with HCoV-OC43 spike peptides, obtained before COVID-19 vaccination. Described subset: HCoV-OC43 spike overlapping peptide pool stimulation. CDR3 sequence reads: CASSFLSGRKTPLHF. CDR3 bases: TGTGCCAGCAGCTTTTTGTCCGGCCGTAAGACACCCCTCCACTTT.